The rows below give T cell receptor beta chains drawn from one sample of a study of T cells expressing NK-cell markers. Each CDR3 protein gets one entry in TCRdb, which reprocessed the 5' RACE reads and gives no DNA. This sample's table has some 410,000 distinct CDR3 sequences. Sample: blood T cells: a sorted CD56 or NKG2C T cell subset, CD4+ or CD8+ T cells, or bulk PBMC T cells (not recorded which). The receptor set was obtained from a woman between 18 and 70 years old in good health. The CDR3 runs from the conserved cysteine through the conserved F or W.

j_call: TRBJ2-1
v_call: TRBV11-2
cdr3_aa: CASSLAGVAGNEQFF

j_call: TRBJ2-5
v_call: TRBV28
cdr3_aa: CASSLREETQYF

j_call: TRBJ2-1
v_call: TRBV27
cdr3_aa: CASSLSSSGAYNEQFF

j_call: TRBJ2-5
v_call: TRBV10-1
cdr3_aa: CASSRGSGGFQETQYF

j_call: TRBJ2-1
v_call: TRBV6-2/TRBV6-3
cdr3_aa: CASSYTSGTYNEQFF

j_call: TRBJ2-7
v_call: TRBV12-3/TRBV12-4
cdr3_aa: CASSPGLAELGEQYF

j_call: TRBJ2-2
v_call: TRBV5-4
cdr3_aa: CASSAGWGDTGELFF

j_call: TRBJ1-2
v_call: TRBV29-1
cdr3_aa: CSVSGGVNYGYTF

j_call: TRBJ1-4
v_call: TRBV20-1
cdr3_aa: CSADRGGSEKLFF

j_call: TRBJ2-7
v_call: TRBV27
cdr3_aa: CASSLGGALYEQYF

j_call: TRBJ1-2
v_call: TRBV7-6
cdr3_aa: CASSSLGEDGYTF

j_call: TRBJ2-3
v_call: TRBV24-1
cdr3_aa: CATSELHPVNPQDTQYF

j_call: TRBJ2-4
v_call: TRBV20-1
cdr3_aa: CSAGGTGEPKNIQYF

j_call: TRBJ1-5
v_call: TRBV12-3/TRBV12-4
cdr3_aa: CASTYQGAASNQPQHF

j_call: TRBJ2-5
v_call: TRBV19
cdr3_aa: CASSVNLEETQYF

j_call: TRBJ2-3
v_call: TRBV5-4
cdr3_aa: CASSEGLAGGTDTQYF

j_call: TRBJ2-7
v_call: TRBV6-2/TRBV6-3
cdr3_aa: CASSYFLAGDTYEQYF

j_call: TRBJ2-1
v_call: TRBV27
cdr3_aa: CASSGLAGGLSSYNEQFF

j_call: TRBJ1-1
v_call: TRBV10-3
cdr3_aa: CAISESTQVTEAFF

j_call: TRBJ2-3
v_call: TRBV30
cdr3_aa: CAWSVVGGAYTTDTQYF

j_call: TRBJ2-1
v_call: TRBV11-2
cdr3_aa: CASSLVGWGEQFF

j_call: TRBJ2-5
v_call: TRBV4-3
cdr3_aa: CASSPLGLRETQYF

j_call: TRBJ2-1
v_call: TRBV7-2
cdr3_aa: CASSVQGGGGYNEQFF

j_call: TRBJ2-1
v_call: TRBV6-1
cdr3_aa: CASKTTGGRNEQFF

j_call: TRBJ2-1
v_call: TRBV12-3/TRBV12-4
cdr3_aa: CASSSLGGGEQFF

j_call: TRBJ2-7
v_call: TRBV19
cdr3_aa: CASSIDRRQVEAEQYF

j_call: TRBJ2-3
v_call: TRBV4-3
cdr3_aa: CASSLSGGWDTQYF

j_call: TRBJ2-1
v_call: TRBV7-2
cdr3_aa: CASSFDPRRGEQFF

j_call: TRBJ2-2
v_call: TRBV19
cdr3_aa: CASSSGLAYGELFF

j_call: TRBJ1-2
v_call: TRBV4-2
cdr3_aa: CASSQEETVNYGYTF